Listed below are T cell receptor beta chains from one sample, sequenced in a study of T cells in Graves' hyperthyroidism and ophthalmopathy. TCRdb fed the multiplex PCR reads into MiXCR, producing one record per CDR3 protein. This table has hundreds of thousands of distinct CDR3 sequences, around 40% appearing once. The sample consisted of blood. These receptors all stem from a woman aged 35 to 49 with Graves' hyperthyroidism. The CDR3 runs from the conserved cysteine through the conserved F or W.

v_call	j_call	cdr3_aa
TRBV10-3	TRBJ2-5	CAISERPRSNQPQYF
TRBV28	TRBJ1-1	CASAPWGAEAFF
TRBV29-1	TRBJ2-7	CSVVAPRGEQYF
TRBV4-1	TRBJ1-6	CASGPQGNNSPLHF
TRBV29-1	TRBJ2-2	CSVGGTSGANTGELFF
TRBV5-1	TRBJ2-7	CASSLVATSYEQCF
TRBV9	TRBJ2-7	CASRGISYEQYF
TRBV20-1	TRBJ1-1	CSARGLRTEAFF
TRBV25-1	TRBJ1-4	CASSYLGQQSEKLFF
TRBV12-3/TRBV12-4	TRBJ2-7	CASSFRIGTAEQYF
TRBV24-1	TRBJ2-7	CATSDSRDPSGGPYEQYF
TRBV2	TRBJ2-7	CASRGGPDEQYF
TRBV6-2/TRBV6-3	TRBJ2-7	CASRPLAVSYEQYF
TRBV5-6	TRBJ2-5	CASSGVGAGEGTQYF
TRBV20-1	TRBJ2-7	CSARDPLARFEQYF
TRBV20-1	TRBJ1-5	CSASVPGQGNQPQHF
TRBV29-1	TRBJ2-7	CSVEAVSNEQYF
TRBV14	TRBJ1-1	CASSPKNRGANTEAFF
TRBV7-3	TRBJ2-7	CASSLWERGSSYEQYF
TRBV5-8	TRBJ2-5	CASSLVSRVETQHF
TRBV15	TRBJ2-5	CATSTKLPGQGEETQYF
TRBV10-3	TRBJ2-5	CAISEAGSETQYF
TRBV10-3	TRBJ1-1	CAISETGELAEAFF
TRBV7-2	TRBJ1-5	CASSSPGGRVGGNQPQHF
TRBV12-3/TRBV12-4	TRBJ1-1	CASSSSGARGTEAFF
TRBV29-1	TRBJ1-1	CSVEPGFTEAFF
TRBV7-2	TRBJ2-7	CASSRQGAYEQYF
TRBV6-5	TRBJ2-7	CASSYLPRGEQYF
TRBV7-2	TRBJ2-5	CASSYPMDETQYF
TRBV19	TRBJ1-3	CASSIEGQAGNTIYF
TRBV7-9	TRBJ1-2	CASSFSRFRDPIFYDYGYTF
TRBV20-1	TRBJ2-5	CSAMGLAGGEETQYF
TRBV11-2	TRBJ2-5	CASSSPGPPYQETQYF
TRBV7-3	TRBJ2-2	CASSLMQGARELFF
TRBV18	TRBJ1-2	CASSPTSGTALNYGYTF
TRBV9	TRBJ2-5	CASSVNGRQETQYF
TRBV7-9	TRBJ1-1	CASSDQGPQGEAFF
TRBV4-3	TRBJ2-7	CASSQREDRRYEQYF
TRBV12-3/TRBV12-4	TRBJ1-5	CASRMGGRNPQHF
TRBV20-1	TRBJ2-5	CSARDQRQETQYF
TRBV12-3/TRBV12-4	TRBJ1-1	CASSLSPSEAFF
TRBV25-1	TRBJ2-3	CASSFDANTQYF
TRBV25-1	TRBJ2-5	CASSESGQGGETQYF